The 29 T cell receptor beta chains in this list originate from one sample, sequenced in a study of shared clonotypes between healthy human individuals (dated by TCRdb to the early 2020s). Libraries were built with the immunoSEQ multiplex PCR assay. In TCRdb, the immuneACCESS table is reduced to in-frame sequences with V and J assigned. These tables do not hold every clone; where another copy was compared, an unresolved V gene accounts for under half, and the others remain unexplained. For this sample there are about 2.4 million clones; 93% appear just once. Of the sample, 0.36% falls within the top ten clones. The sample comprised naive CD4+ T cells from PBMCs. The meaning of the sample's cell subset or site label: CD45RA+ positively selected. These receptors all come from a man aged 18 to 30 in good health. Some clones in this sample may be carry-over from other donors' samples.

The genes are TRBV27 and TRBJ2-3, with D unclear. CDR1 and CDR2 (germline): MNHEY, SMNVEV (reference sequence). The V end was cut by 5 bases, the J end by 1 base, with 13 bases between. The CDR3 has 15 residues. The CDR3 DNA follows: TGTGCCAGCAGTAGAAGAGGTGGGGGCACAGATACGCAGTATTTT. Encoded protein: CASSRRGGGTDTQYF.

V usage is TRBV7-9 and J usage is TRBJ2-1, with D possibly matching TRBD2 (6 bases). The V and J ends lost 5 bases and 7 bases respectively, with 15 bases between them. CDR3 size: 14 residues. Looked up from germline, CDR1 is SEHNR and CDR2 is FQNEAQ (reference sequence). CDR3 amino acids: CASSGIVAANEQFF. The CDR3 DNA reads TGTGCCAGCAGCGGAATTGTAGCGGCGAATGAGCAGTTCTTC.

The chain recombines TRBV9 with TRBJ1-3, with a tentative D call TRBD1 (6 bases). The CDR3 is 17 residues long. V was trimmed by 3 bases and J by 0 bases, leaving 16 bases between them. The germline V gene has CDR1 SGDLS and CDR2 YYNGEE. DNA of the CDR3: TGTGCCAGCAGCGAGCAACAGGGCCTTGACTCTGGAAACACCATATATTTT. Protein sequence: CASSEQQGLDSGNTIYF. Full variable domain (outside the CDR3, taken from reference TRBV9 and TRBJ1-3): DSGVTQTPKHLITATGQRVTLRCSPRSGDLSVYWYQQSLDQGLQFLIQYYNGEERAKGNILERFSAQQFPDLHSELNLSSLELGDSALYFCASSEQQGLDSGNTIYFGEGSWLTVV.

This chain uses TRBV6-4 with TRBJ2-3; D may be TRBD1 (5 bases). Germline loops: CDR1 MRHNA, CDR2 SNTAGT. This CDR3 spans 15 amino acids. V was shortened by 2 bases and J by 1 base, with 10 bases between the two germline ends. The chain's CDR3 is CASSDPDRCTDTQYF. CDR3 DNA: TGTGCCAGCAGTGACCCCGACAGATGCACAGATACGCAGTATTTT.

The rearrangement uses TRBV5-8 and TRBJ2-7, with a possible D match to TRBD2 (6 bases). This CDR3 has 15 residues. Germline V CDR1 and CDR2: SGHTS, YDEGEE. With 4 bases removed from V and 6 bases from J, the gap between germline ends came to 20 bases. As DNA, the CDR3 is TGTGCCAGCAGCCTCGGGTTCAGGGAGGAGGGCGAGCAGTACTTC. Translating it yields CASSLGFREEGEQYF.

The V and J genes are TRBV18 and TRBJ2-7; a possible D gene is TRBD1 (6 bases). The CDR3 has 19 residues. V gave up 2 bases and J gave up 1 base, with 24 bases separating them. Germline CDR1 and CDR2: KGHSH and LQKENI. Here the CDR3 reads CASSPISWQGSGKSYEQYF. The CDR3 DNA is TGTGCCAGCTCACCAATCTCGTGGCAGGGGTCGGGAAAGTCCTACGAGCAGTACTTC.

V gene TRBV7-3 combines with J gene TRBJ2-3, with D uncertain. V was shortened by 4 bases and J by 2 bases, with 13 bases between the two germline ends. CDR3 length: 15 residues. From germline, CDR1 is SGHTA and CDR2 FQGTGA. The CDR3 loop reads CASSSPTVNTDTQYF. In nucleotides, the CDR3 is TGTGCCAGCAGCTCCCCGACGGTGAACACAGATACGCAGTATTTT.

This clone was seen once. This chain uses TRBV30 with TRBJ2-5; the D gene could be TRBD1 or TRBD2 (5 bases each). The CDR3 loop spans 15 amino acids. Deletions cut 4 bases from V and 4 bases from J, with 19 bases between. Germline CDR1 and CDR2: GTSNPN and SVGIG (reference sequence). The CDR3, as DNA: TGTGCCTGGATCCCCCCGGGGACGGGAAGAGAGACCCAGTACTTC. Protein sequence: CAWIPPGTGRETQYF.

As to this clone: Other nucleotide sequences in the sample specify the same CDR3. V is TRBV5-5 and J is TRBJ2-7; TRBD2 might be the D (6 bases). The CDR3 extends over 15 amino acids. Germline assignment: CDR1 SGHKS and CDR2 YYEKEE (reference sequence). Trimming pared 0 bases from V and 0 bases from J, leaving 10 bases between. The CDR3: CASSLVAASSYEQYF. The CDR3, as DNA: TGTGCCAGCAGCTTGGTAGCGGCAAGCTCCTACGAGCAGTACTTC. Combining the CDR3 with reference TRBV5-5 and TRBJ2-7 gives the whole variable domain DAGVTQSPTHLIKTRGQQVTLRCSPISGHKSVSWYQQVLGQGPQFIFQYYEKEERGRGNFPDRFSARQFPNYSSELNVNALLLGDSALYLCASSLVAASSYEQYFGPGTRLTVT.

CDR3 DNA sequence: TGTGCCAGTACTCCGTTCCGGGACAGACCCAACACCGGGGAGCTGTTTTTT. Protein product: CASTPFRDRPNTGELFF. This sequence joins TRBV19 and TRBJ2-2; 7 bases fit TRBD1. J gave up 2 bases and V 7 bases, and 13 bases lay outside the gene matches. CDR3 size: 17 residues. The germline V gene has CDR1 LNHDA and CDR2 SQIVND (reference sequence).

This clone has only one observation. V gene TRBV10-3 combines with J gene TRBJ2-3; 8 bases agree with TRBD1. V lost 9 bases and J lost 4; bases outside the gene matches: 9. Germline lookup yields CDR1 ENHRY and CDR2 SYGVKD. This CDR3 comprises 14 residues. The chain's CDR3 is CAIAKDRAADTQYF. DNA for the CDR3: TGTGCCATTGCGAAGGACAGGGCCGCAGATACGCAGTATTTT.

The chain couples TRBV2 to TRBJ2-3, with a possible D match to TRBD1 (6 bases). The germline V gene has CDR1 SNHLY and CDR2 FYNNEI. The V gene lost 3 bases and the J gene lost 6 bases, with 19 bases spanning the gap. There are 16 residues in the CDR3. The CDR3 nucleotides are TGTGCCAGCAGTGACGGGACACAGGCGGGTTGGGATACGCAGTATTTT. It codes for CASSDGTQAGWDTQYF.

The genes are TRBV7-2 and TRBJ2-7, with D perhaps matching TRBD1 (6 bases). This CDR3 comprises 14 residues. Germline assignment: CDR1 SGHTA and CDR2 FQGNSA. Trimming removed 5 bases at V and 6 bases at J, with 17 bases between. For the CDR3, the DNA is TGTGCCAGCAGCACCGGGACAACAACTATCGAGCAGTACTTC. As protein: CASSTGTTTIEQYF.

The chain joins TRBV30 to TRBJ2-5, with D possibly TRBD1 on 6 matching bases. Trimming took 2 bases from V and 4 from J, leaving 11 bases between them. Germline values: CDR1 GTSNPN, CDR2 SVGIG (reference sequence). This CDR3 comprises 13 residues. The CDR3 region has the DNA TGTGCCTGGAGTAGGGGGAGCGGAGAGACCCAGTACTTC. It codes for CAWSRGSGETQYF.

The rearrangement joins TRBV2 to TRBJ2-7; D uncertain. This CDR3 has 13 amino acids. Germline assignment: CDR1 SNHLY and CDR2 FYNNEI. The germline V and J ends were trimmed by 6 bases and 11 bases, with 20 bases remaining between them. The DNA for the CDR3 is TGTGCCAGCAGGGACCTTTTGTTCCCTAAGGAGTACTTC. Translated: CASRDLLFPKEYF.

To note about this clone: Other DNA sequences in this specimen translate into the identical CDR3. J is TRBJ1-2 and V is TRBV11-2; D is unresolved. V was trimmed by 3 bases and J by 1 base, leaving 9 bases between them. The CDR3 has 14 amino acids. Germline V CDR1 and CDR2: SGHAT, FQNNGV. This CDR3 is CASSLGSGNYGYTF. The CDR3 DNA reads TGTGCCAGCAGCTTGGGCTCGGGTAACTATGGCTACACCTTC.

CDR3 DNA sequence: TGTGCCGGCCTGGCACAGGGTGGGGTAGCTGAAGCTTTCTTT. Translating gives CAGLAQGGVAEAFF. This chain connects TRBV28 to TRBJ1-1, with D perhaps matching TRBD1 (6 bases). Trimming took off 11 bases at V and 6 bases at J, with 22 bases between the two ends. Germline V gives CDR1 MDHEN, CDR2 SYDVKM. This CDR3 spans 14 amino acids.

The chain links TRBV14 to TRBJ2-1; D ambiguous. CDR1 is SGHDN and CDR2 is FVKESK in the germline V gene. This CDR3 is built from 14 residues. Between the trimmed V and J ends, which lost 0 bases and 5 bases, there was a span of 8 bases. In DNA form, the CDR3 reads TGTGCCAGCAGCCAAGATCTTGGCCACAATGAGCAGTTCTTC. Encoded protein: CASSQDLGHNEQFF.

The V and J genes are TRBV5-1 and TRBJ2-3; 8 bases are shared with TRBD2. V was clipped by 4 bases and J by 0 bases; unmatched bases: 7. Germline V gene sequence: CDR1 SGHRS, CDR2 YFSETQ. CDR3 length: 16 residues. Here the CDR3 reads CASSAQLAASTDTQYF. The DNA for the CDR3 is TGCGCCAGCAGCGCCCAACTAGCGGCTAGCACAGATACGCAGTATTTT.

As regards this clone: The sample contains more than one DNA sequence encoding this CDR3. CDR3 nucleotides: TGTGCCAGCTCACCGACTAGTGGCGAGCAGTTCTTC. The encoded protein is CASSPTSGEQFF. The chain recombines TRBV18 with TRBJ2-1; tentatively, D is TRBD2 (6 bases). The CDR3 sequence is 12 residues long. Trimming removed 3 bases at V and 10 bases at J, with 10 bases between. Germline V gene data show CDR1 as KGHSH and CDR2 as LQKENI.

The chain links TRBV2 to TRBJ1-2; D is possibly TRBD1 (6 bases). Germline assignment: CDR1 SNHLY and CDR2 FYNNEI. The CDR3 loop spans 13 amino acids. Trimming cost V 4 bases and J 7 bases, with 13 bases left between them. The CDR3 loop is CASSGQGSLGYTF. The CDR3 bases are TGTGCCAGCAGTGGGCAGGGGTCCCTTGGCTACACCTTC.

The V call is TRBV7-2, the J call TRBJ2-2, with D hard to call. CDR3 length equals 15 residues. The germline CDR1 and CDR2 sequences are SGHTA and FQGNSA. Trimming stripped 5 bases from V and 8 bases from J, with 18 bases between. The CDR3 nucleotides read TGTGCCAGCAGCCGAACCAGAACTACACGAGGGGAGCTGTTTTTT. Its protein is CASSRTRTTRGELFF.

The chain uses TRBV4-1 and TRBJ1-2; no firm D call. V was pared by 4 bases and J by 3 bases, with 18 bases between. The CDR3 extends over 16 amino acids. CDR1 is MGHRA, CDR2 YSYEKL, per germline. In DNA, the CDR3 is TGCGCCAGCAGCCTCCACTTACGGGGTAGGGACTATGGCTACACCTTC. This codes for CASSLHLRGRDYGYTF.

This chain uses TRBV9 with TRBJ2-3; possibly TRBD1 for D (6 bases). Germline lookup yields CDR1 SGDLS and CDR2 YYNGEE. Trimming pared 5 bases from V and 0 bases from J, leaving 10 bases between. This CDR3 has 14 residues. CDR3 sequence (DNA): TGTGCCAGCAGAGCCGACAGGAGCACAGATACGCAGTATTTT. It is translated as CASRADRSTDTQYF.

V gene TRBV5-4 combines with J gene TRBJ2-2, with D possibly TRBD2 on 6 matching bases. Trimming cost V 4 bases and J 0 bases, with 7 bases left between them. This CDR3 contains 14 residues. Germline values: CDR1 SGHNT, CDR2 YYREEE (reference sequence). In nucleotides, the CDR3 is TGTGCCAGCAGCGGGGGGACGAACACCGGGGAGCTGTTTTTT. This gives the protein CASSGGTNTGELFF.

The V and J genes are TRBV5-1 and TRBJ2-3; 10 nucleotides agree with TRBD2. The CDR3 is 16 amino acids. Germline V gene lookup returns CDR1 SGHRS and CDR2 YFSETQ. V shed 4 bases, J shed 0 bases, and the junction held 5 bases outside the gene matches. CDR3 sequence reads: CASSTGTSASTDTQYF. CDR3 in DNA: TGCGCCAGCAGCACCGGGACTAGCGCTAGCACAGATACGCAGTATTTT. Looking up the rest from reference TRBV5-1 and TRBJ2-3 gives the full variable domain: KAGVTQTPRYLIKTRGQQVTLSCSPISGHRSVSWYQQTPGQGLQFLFEYFSETQRNKGNFPGRFSGRQFSNSRSEMNVSTLELGDSALYLCASSTGTSASTDTQYFGPGTRLTVL.

The rearrangement links TRBV6-5 to TRBJ2-5, with D possibly being TRBD1 or TRBD2 (5 bases each). V lost 0 bases and J 2 bases, leaving 13 bases between the germline ends. Germline loops: CDR1 MNHEY, CDR2 SVGAGI. The CDR3 has 16 amino acids. CDR3 amino acids: CASSYSSGTAQETQYF. Written as DNA, the CDR3 is TGTGCCAGCAGTTACTCATCCGGGACGGCTCAAGAGACCCAGTACTTC.

V gene TRBV5-1 combines with J gene TRBJ1-2, with 8 bases fitting TRBD1. This CDR3 is built from 15 residues. Germline lookup yields CDR1 SGHRS and CDR2 YFSETQ. V lost 3 bases, J lost 8 bases, and 12 bases stayed unmatched. CDR3 in amino acids: CASSSGTGRLAGYTF. The DNA of the CDR3 is TGCGCCAGCAGCTCCGGGACAGGCCGCCTAGCAGGCTACACCTTC.

With respect to this clone: This may come from a read error, since a much larger clone is one base off. V is TRBV27 and J is TRBJ1-5, with D hard to call. CDR3 size: 11 residues. V dropped 2 bases and J dropped 6 bases, with 2 bases sitting between them. CDR1 is MNHEY and CDR2 is SMNVEV in the germline V gene (reference sequence). The CDR3 DNA is TGTGCCAGCAGTTTAGTTCAGCCCCAGCATTTT. Translating it yields CASSLVQPQHF.